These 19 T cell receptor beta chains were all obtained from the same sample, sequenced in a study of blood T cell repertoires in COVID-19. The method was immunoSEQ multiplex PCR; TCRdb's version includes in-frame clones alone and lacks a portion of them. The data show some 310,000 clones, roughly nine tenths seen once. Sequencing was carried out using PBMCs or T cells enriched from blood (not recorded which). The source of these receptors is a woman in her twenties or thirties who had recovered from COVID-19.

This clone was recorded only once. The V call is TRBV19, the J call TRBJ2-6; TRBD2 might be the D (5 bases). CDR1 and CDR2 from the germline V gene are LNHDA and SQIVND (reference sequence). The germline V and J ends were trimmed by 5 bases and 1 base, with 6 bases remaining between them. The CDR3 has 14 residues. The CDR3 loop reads CASSPGSGANVLTF. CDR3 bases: TGTGCCAGTAGTCCGGGATCTGGGGCCAACGTCCTGACTTTC.

This CDR3 reads CASSPPAIPWQYF. Here the CDR3 DNA reads TGTGCCAGCTCACCACCAGCTATTCCCTGGCAGTACTTC. The gene calls are TRBV18 and TRBJ2-7; no firm D call. Deletions cut 0 bases from V and 9 bases from J, with 12 bases between. The germline V gene encodes CDR1 KGHSH and CDR2 LQKENI. This CDR3 has 13 residues. The whole variable domain, filled in from reference TRBV18 and TRBJ2-7, reads NAGVMQNPRHLVRRRGQEARLRCSPMKGHSHVYWYRQLPEEGLKFMVYLQKENIIDESGMPKERFSAEFPKEGPSILRIQQVVRGDSAAYFCASSPPAIPWQYFGPGTRLTVT.

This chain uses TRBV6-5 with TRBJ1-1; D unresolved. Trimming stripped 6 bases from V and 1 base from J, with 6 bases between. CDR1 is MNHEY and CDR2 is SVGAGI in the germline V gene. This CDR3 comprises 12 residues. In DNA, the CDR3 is TGTGCCAGCAGCAGACAGAACACTGAAGCTTTCTTT. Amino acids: CASSRQNTEAFF.

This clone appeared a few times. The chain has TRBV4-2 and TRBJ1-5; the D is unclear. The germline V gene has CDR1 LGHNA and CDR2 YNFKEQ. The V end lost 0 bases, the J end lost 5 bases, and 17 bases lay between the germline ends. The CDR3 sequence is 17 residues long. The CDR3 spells CASSQDFSRQAHQPQHF. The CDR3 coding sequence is TGTGCCAGCAGCCAAGATTTTAGTCGGCAGGCTCATCAGCCCCAGCATTTT.

The CDR3 is CASSQEIQGYEQYF. The CDR3, as DNA: TGTGCCAGCAGCCAAGAGATACAGGGCTACGAGCAGTACTTC. The chain joins TRBV4-2 to TRBJ2-7, with a tentative D call TRBD1 (6 bases). Germline V gives CDR1 LGHNA, CDR2 YNFKEQ. The ends were cut back, 0 bases at V and 3 bases at J, with 9 bases in the middle. The length of the CDR3 is 14 residues.

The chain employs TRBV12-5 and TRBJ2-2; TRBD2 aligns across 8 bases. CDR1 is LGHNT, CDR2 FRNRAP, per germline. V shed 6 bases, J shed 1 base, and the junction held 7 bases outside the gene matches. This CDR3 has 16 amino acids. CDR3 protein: CASGPGLGQNTGELFF. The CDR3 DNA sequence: TGTGCTAGTGGACCGGGACTAGGGCAGAACACCGGGGAGCTGTTTTTT.

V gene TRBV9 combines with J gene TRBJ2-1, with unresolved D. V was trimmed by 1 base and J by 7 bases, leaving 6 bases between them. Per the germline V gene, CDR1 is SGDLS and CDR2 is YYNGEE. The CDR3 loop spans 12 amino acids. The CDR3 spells CASSVSGNEQFF. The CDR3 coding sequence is TGTGCCAGCAGCGTATCGGGTAATGAGCAGTTCTTC.

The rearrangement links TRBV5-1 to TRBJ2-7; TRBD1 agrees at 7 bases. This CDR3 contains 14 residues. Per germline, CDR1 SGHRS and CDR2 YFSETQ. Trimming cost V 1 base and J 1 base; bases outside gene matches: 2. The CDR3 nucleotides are TGCGCCAGCAGCTTGTCAGGGGGTTCCTACGAGCAGTACTTC. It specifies CASSLSGGSYEQYF.

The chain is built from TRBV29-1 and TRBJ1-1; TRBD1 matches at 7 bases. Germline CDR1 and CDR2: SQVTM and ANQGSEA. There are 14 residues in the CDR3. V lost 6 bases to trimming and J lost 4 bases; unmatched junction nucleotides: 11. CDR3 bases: TGCAGCGTCACCGTTTTGACAGGGCCCACTGAAGCTTTCTTT. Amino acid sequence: CSVTVLTGPTEAFF.

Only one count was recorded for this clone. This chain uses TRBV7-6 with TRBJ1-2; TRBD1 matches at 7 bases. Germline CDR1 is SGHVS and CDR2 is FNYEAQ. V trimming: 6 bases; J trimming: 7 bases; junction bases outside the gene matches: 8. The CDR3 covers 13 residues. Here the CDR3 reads CASRRDRVAGYTF. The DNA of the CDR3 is TGTGCCAGCAGACGAGACAGGGTCGCTGGCTACACCTTC.

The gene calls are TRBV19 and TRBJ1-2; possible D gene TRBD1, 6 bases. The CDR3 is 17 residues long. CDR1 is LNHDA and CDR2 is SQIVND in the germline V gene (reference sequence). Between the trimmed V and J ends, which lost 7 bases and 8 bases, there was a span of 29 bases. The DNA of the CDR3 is TGTGCCAGTACCGCTCGGATCGGTCAGGGGCCAGATAGAGGCTACACCTTC. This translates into CASTARIGQGPDRGYTF.

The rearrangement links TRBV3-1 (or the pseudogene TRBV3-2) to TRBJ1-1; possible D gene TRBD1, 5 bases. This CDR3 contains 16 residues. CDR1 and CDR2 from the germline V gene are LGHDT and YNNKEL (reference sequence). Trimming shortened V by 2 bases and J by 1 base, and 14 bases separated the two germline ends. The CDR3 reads CASSQSRGAQNTEAFF. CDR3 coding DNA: TGTGCCAGCAGCCAAAGTCGCGGGGCCCAGAACACTGAAGCTTTCTTT.

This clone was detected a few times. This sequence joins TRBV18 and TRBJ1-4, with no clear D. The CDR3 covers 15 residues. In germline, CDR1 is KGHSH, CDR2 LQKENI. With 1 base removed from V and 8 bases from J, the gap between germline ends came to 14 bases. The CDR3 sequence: CASSPRGPDGEKLFF. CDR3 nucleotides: TGTGCCAGCTCACCACGCGGCCCAGACGGAGAAAAACTGTTTTTT.

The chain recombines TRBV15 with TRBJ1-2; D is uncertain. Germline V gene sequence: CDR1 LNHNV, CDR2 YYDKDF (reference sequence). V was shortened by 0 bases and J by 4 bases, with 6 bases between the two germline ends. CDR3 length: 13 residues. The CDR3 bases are TGTGCCACCAGCAGAGATCCGTCCTATGGCTACACCTTC. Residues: CATSRDPSYGYTF.

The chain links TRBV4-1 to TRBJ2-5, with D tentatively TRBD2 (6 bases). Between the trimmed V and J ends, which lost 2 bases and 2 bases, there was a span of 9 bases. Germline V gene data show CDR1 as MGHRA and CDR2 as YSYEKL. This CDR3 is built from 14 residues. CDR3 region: CASSQMTRQETQYF. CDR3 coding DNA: TGCGCCAGCAGCCAAATGACTAGACAAGAGACCCAGTACTTC.

The CDR3: CASSLTSGTTGELFF. As DNA, the CDR3 is TGTGCCAGTAGTTTGACTAGCGGGACAACCGGGGAGCTGTTTTTT. This chain links TRBV19 with TRBJ2-2; TRBD2 aligns across 11 bases. This CDR3 has 15 residues. J lost 5 bases, V lost 5 bases, and 4 bases had no gene match. Per the germline V gene, CDR1 is LNHDA and CDR2 is SQIVND (reference sequence).

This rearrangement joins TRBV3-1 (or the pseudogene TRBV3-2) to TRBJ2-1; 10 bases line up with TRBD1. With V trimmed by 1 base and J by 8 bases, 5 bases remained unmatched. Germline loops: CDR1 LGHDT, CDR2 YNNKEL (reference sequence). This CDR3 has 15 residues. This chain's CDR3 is CASSQVTGGIHEQFF. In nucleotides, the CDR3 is TGTGCCAGCAGCCAAGTGACAGGGGGCATCCATGAGCAGTTCTTC.

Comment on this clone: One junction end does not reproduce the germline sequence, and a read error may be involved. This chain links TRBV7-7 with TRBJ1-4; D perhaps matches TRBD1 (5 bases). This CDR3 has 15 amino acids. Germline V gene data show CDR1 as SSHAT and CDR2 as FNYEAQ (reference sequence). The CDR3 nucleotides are TGTGCTAGCAGTCCCCTTCGGGGGTTTGATGAAAAACTGTTTTTT. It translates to CASSPLRGFDEKLFF.

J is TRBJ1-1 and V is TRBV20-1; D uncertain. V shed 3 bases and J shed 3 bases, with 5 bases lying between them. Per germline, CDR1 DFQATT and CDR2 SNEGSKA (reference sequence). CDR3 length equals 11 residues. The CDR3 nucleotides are TGCAGTGCTAGGCAGGACACTGAAGCTTTCTTT. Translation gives CSARQDTEAFF.